The 8 T cell receptor beta chains presented below share a single source sample, sequenced in a study of T cell changes during pregnancy in multiple sclerosis. The data were produced by immunoSEQ multiplex PCR, yet TCRdb's version contains in-frame clones alone and is incomplete. This table holds approximately 58,000 clones, roughly 90% found once. The specimen comprised peripheral blood, sampled in the second trimester of pregnancy. The source is a female donor in good health, enrolled as a control in a pregnancy study.

Notes on this clone: Different DNA sequences within this sample yield the same CDR3. The chain is built from TRBV4-2 and TRBJ2-7; 11 positions match TRBD2. This CDR3 is 16 amino acids long. V gave up 0 bases and J gave up 4 bases; unmatched junction bases: 5. Germline loops: CDR1 LGHNA, CDR2 YNFKEQ. The CDR3 nucleotides are TGTGCCAGCAGCCAAGATGGGCTAGCGGGAGGATACGAGCAGTACTTC. Amino acid sequence: CASSQDGLAGGYEQYF.

This chain connects TRBV29-1 to TRBJ2-1, with 7 bases fitting TRBD2. This CDR3 has 15 amino acids. The V segment lost 6 bases and the J segment 3 bases; nucleotides outside the gene matches: 11. Germline-derived CDR1 and CDR2 are SQVTM and ANQGSEA. CDR3 region: CSVPAAGWLYNEQFF. CDR3 bases: TGCAGCGTCCCGGCAGCGGGATGGCTCTACAATGAGCAGTTCTTC.

This clone appeared a single time. The CDR3 loop reads CASSGTYLYEQYF. In DNA, the CDR3 is TGTGCCAGCAGTGGGACTTACTTATACGAGCAGTACTTC. This sequence joins TRBV28 and TRBJ2-7; maybe TRBD2 (6 bases). Germline V gene sequence: CDR1 MDHEN, CDR2 SYDVKM. V was cut by 5 bases and J by 4 bases, with 12 bases left in between. The CDR3 extends over 13 amino acids.

This chain connects TRBV5-5 to TRBJ1-3; 7 bases align to TRBD1. CDR3 size: 13 residues. Trimming took 5 bases from V and 4 from J; bases not matched to a gene: 3. Germline CDR1 and CDR2: SGHKS and YYEKEE (reference sequence). Here the CDR3 DNA reads TGTGCCAGCAGGCAGACAGGGGGAAACACCATATATTTT. Protein product: CASRQTGGNTIYF.

This rearrangement joins TRBV15 to TRBJ2-1; tentatively, D is TRBD2 (5 bases). V lost 5 bases to trimming and J lost 2 bases, with 16 bases between them. The CDR3 extends over 16 amino acids. Germline CDR1 reads LNHNV; CDR2 reads YYDKDF (reference sequence). The chain's CDR3 is CATSALSPGTYNEQFF. In DNA, the CDR3 is TGTGCCACCAGCGCGTTGAGTCCGGGGACCTACAATGAGCAGTTCTTC. The full variable domain, its missing parts supplied by reference TRBV15 and TRBJ2-1, is DAMVIQNPRYQVTQFGKPVTLSCSQTLNHNVMYWYQQKSSQAPKLLFHYYDKDFNNEADTPDNFQSRRPNTSFCFLDIRSPGLGDTAMYLCATSALSPGTYNEQFFGPGTRLTVL.

The rearrangement joins TRBV27 to TRBJ1-2; 11 bases map to TRBD1. The CDR3 is made up of 14 amino acids. The trim removed 6 bases at V and 8 bases at J, leaving 8 bases unmatched. Germline V gene data show CDR1 as MNHEY and CDR2 as SMNVEV (reference sequence). Written as DNA, the CDR3 is TGTGCCAGCAGGGGACAGGGGGGCAAGGCGGGCTACACCTTC. Residues: CASRGQGGKAGYTF.

The chain has TRBV6-1 and TRBJ1-5; TRBD1 is a possible D gene (6 bases). Trimming shortened V by 11 bases and J by 2 bases, and 19 bases separated the two germline ends. This CDR3 is built from 15 residues. Germline V gives CDR1 MNHNS, CDR2 SASEGT. DNA for the CDR3: TGTGCCCCCAAGATAGAGGGGGTGGGCAATCAGCCCCAGCATTTT. Translation: CAPKIEGVGNQPQHF.

The chain joins TRBV2 to TRBJ2-5; TRBD2 matches at 7 bases. The CDR3 spans 13 residues. Germline V gene lookup returns CDR1 SNHLY and CDR2 FYNNEI. V trimming: 6 bases; J trimming: 4 bases; junction bases outside the gene matches: 5. This CDR3 is CASRREFGETQYF. The DNA of the CDR3 is TGTGCCAGCAGGCGGGAGTTTGGAGAGACCCAGTACTTC.